What follows are 30 T cell receptor beta chains derived from one specimen sequenced in a study of blood T cells in healthy people across ages. Then a second PCR, running roughly 7 to 11 cycles, was carried out with a sample-barcoded 5' primer and a J-beta primer mix. In TCRdb, the 5' RACE reads were re-called with MiXCR into one record per CDR3 protein. The sample contains more than 650,000 distinct CDR3 sequences, approximately 55% of which appear only once. Sequencing was performed on blood. The source is a man older than 75 in good health.

The gene calls are TRBV20-1 and TRBJ2-4; 7 nucleotides line up with TRBD2. The germline V gene encodes CDR1 DFQATT and CDR2 SNEGSKA (reference sequence). V trimming: 3 bases; J trimming: 9 bases; junction bases outside the gene matches: 11. The length of the CDR3 is 14 residues. CDR3 DNA: TGCAGTGCTAGCGCCCGGGGGGTATTGGGCATTCAGTACTTC. This sequence encodes CSASARGVLGIQYF.

The J gene is TRBJ1-4, the V gene TRBV3-1; D not certain. From germline, CDR1 is LGHDT and CDR2 YNNKEL (reference sequence). This CDR3 has 15 amino acids. Between the trimmed V and J ends, which lost 4 bases and 5 bases, there was a span of 14 bases. DNA of the CDR3: TGTGCCAGCAGCCCGGGTCCGTTCATAAATGAAAAACTGTTTTTT. It is translated as CASSPGPFINEKLFF.

This clonotype was picked up a small number of times. The chain recombines TRBV4-2 with TRBJ2-7; D perhaps matches TRBD1 (8 bases). The V gene's germline CDR1 is LGHNA and CDR2 YNFKEQ. V lost 0 bases to trimming and J lost 4 bases, with 16 bases between them. The CDR3 runs to 16 residues. CDR3 sequence (DNA): TGTGCCAGCAGCCAAGAAGTTAACAGGGGGGGGTACGAGCAGTACTTC. Encoded protein: CASSQEVNRGGYEQYF.

This sequence joins TRBV20-1 and TRBJ2-7; the D gene could be TRBD1 or TRBD2 (5 bases each). The end of the DNA fits TRBJ2-5 better, so the J call may be wrong. The CDR3 has 12 amino acids. From germline, CDR1 is DFQATT and CDR2 SNEGSKA (reference sequence). The CDR3 DNA reads as TGCAGTGCTAGAATGGGGACCGGGACCCAGTACTTC. This codes for CSARMGTGTQYF.

The chain carries TRBV5-1 and TRBJ2-1; 11 nucleotides match TRBD2. V gave up 4 bases and J gave up 5 bases; unmatched junction bases: 5. This CDR3 is built from 15 residues. CDR1 and CDR2 from the germline V gene are SGHRS and YFSETQ. The CDR3 DNA is TGCGCCAGCAGCCTTAGCGGGGGGGGGCACAATGAGCAGTTCTTC. This sequence encodes CASSLSGGGHNEQFF.

The chain carries TRBV29-1 and TRBJ2-5, with 14 bases that match TRBD2. The germline CDR1 and CDR2 sequences are SQVTM and ANQGSEA. V gave up 4 bases and J gave up 4 bases; unmatched junction bases: 2. The CDR3 has 14 amino acids. The CDR3 region has the DNA TGCAGCGTTGGACTAGCGGGAGGGGCAGAGACCCAGTACTTC. Translated, it gives CSVGLAGGAETQYF.

A few counts support this clonotype. V is TRBV29-1 and J is TRBJ2-7; TRBD2 agrees at 15 bases. The V gene's germline CDR1 is SQVTM and CDR2 ANQGSEA. Unmatched junction bases numbered 11, after V lost 8 bases and J lost 3 bases. The CDR3 has 16 residues. CDR3 sequence: CSTKGGLAGGLYEQYF. CDR3 nucleotide sequence: TGCAGCACGAAGGGGGGACTAGCGGGAGGCCTCTACGAGCAGTACTTC.

The chain couples TRBV20-1 to TRBJ2-1; 9 bases fit TRBD1. Germline loops: CDR1 DFQATT, CDR2 SNEGSKA (reference sequence). After removal of 2 bases from V and 3 bases from J, the junction contained 5 bases not matched to a gene. The CDR3 length is 15 residues. The CDR3 bases are TGCAGTGCTAGATTAAGGGACAGGGACTACAATGAGCAGTTCTTC. This gives the protein CSARLRDRDYNEQFF.

Only a few counts were recorded for this clonotype. The chain joins TRBV6-5 to TRBJ2-7; TRBD1 might be the D (5 bases). The germline V gene has CDR1 MNHEY and CDR2 SVGAGI. The CDR3 loop spans 14 amino acids. The V gene lost 6 bases and the J gene lost 4 bases, with 16 bases spanning the gap. CDR3 loop: CASRAGHLAYEQYF. The CDR3 bases are TGTGCCAGCAGGGCAGGGCACCTCGCGTACGAGCAGTACTTC.

As to this clonotype: Its ends do not fully match the called genes, so a read error is possible. This sequence joins TRBV28 and TRBJ2-3; D might be TRBD1 (6 bases). This CDR3 has 15 amino acids. Germline-derived CDR1 and CDR2 are MDHEN and SYDVKM. CDR3 coding DNA: TGTGCCGGCAGTTCCCCGAGCCCGCAGGACAGATACGCGTATTTT. It codes for CAGSSPSPQDRYAYF.

The table lists this clonotype with a few counts. The genes are TRBV6-5 and TRBJ2-2, with 8 bases that match TRBD2. V shed 4 bases and J 4 bases; nucleotides not matched to a gene: 11. The CDR3 has 17 residues. Per germline, CDR1 MNHEY and CDR2 SVGAGI. CDR3 region: CASSSRRRREATGELFF. The CDR3, as DNA: TGTGCCAGCAGTTCCCGTCGAAGGCGGGAGGCCACCGGGGAGCTGTTTTTT.

This chain uses TRBV10-2 with TRBJ1-1; TRBD1 agrees at 7 bases. V lost 6 bases, J lost 0 bases, and 13 bases stayed unmatched. Germline CDR1 and CDR2: WSHSY and SAAADI. This CDR3 spans 17 amino acids. CDR3 in DNA: TGCGCCAGCAGACTCACAGGGGATCCGAAAATGAACACTGAAGCTTTCTTT. Encoded protein: CASRLTGDPKMNTEAFF.

The rearrangement joins TRBV4-2 to TRBJ1-2, with no clear D. In germline, CDR1 is LGHNA, CDR2 YNFKEQ. V was pared by 1 base and J by 4 bases, with 19 bases between. The CDR3 has 17 residues. The CDR3 nucleotides are TGTGCCAGCAGCCAAGTAGCACTAACACGAGGTCTCTATGGCTACACCTTC. Translation gives CASSQVALTRGLYGYTF.

This clonotype has a handful of counts. The chain has TRBV7-2 and TRBJ1-4; the D gene is possibly TRBD1 (5 bases). The V and J ends lost 5 bases and 0 bases respectively, with 10 bases between them. This CDR3 has 15 amino acids. From germline, CDR1 is SGHTA and CDR2 FQGNSA. The CDR3 DNA is TGTGCCAGCAGCCAGAGGGGTGCAACTAATGAAAAACTGTTTTTT. Encoded protein: CASSQRGATNEKLFF.

The rearrangement uses TRBV29-1 and TRBJ2-5, with 11 bases matching TRBD1. V lost 0 bases, J lost 5 bases, and 5 bases stayed unmatched. CDR3 length equals 15 residues. The germline CDR1 and CDR2 sequences are SQVTM and ANQGSEA. The CDR3 DNA reads as TGCAGCGTTGAAGATATGGACAGGGGGCGGGAGACCCAGTACTTC. Translation gives CSVEDMDRGRETQYF.

The table lists this clonotype with a few counts. The gene calls are TRBV29-1 and TRBJ2-4; 12 bases match TRBD1. The tail of the sequence fits TRBJ2-7 better, so the J call may be wrong. Germline values: CDR1 SQVTM, CDR2 ANQGSEA. The CDR3 runs to 12 residues. The CDR3 nucleotides read TGCAGCGTTGAGGGACAGGGGGCCGAGCAGTACTTC. Amino acids: CSVEGQGAEQYF.

The V gene is TRBV29-1, the J gene TRBJ2-1; TRBD1 might be the D (6 bases). Per the germline V gene, CDR1 is SQVTM and CDR2 is ANQGSEA. V dropped 4 bases and J dropped 4 bases, with 11 bases sitting between them. The CDR3 contains 13 residues. CDR3 bases: TGCAGCGTTGCGGGACACGGATACAATGAGCAGTTCTTC. Translated: CSVAGHGYNEQFF.

This chain links TRBV12-3 or TRBV12-4 with TRBJ2-3; D ambiguous. Trimming shortened V by 4 bases and J by 14 bases, and 10 bases separated the two germline ends. The CDR3 covers 10 residues. The CDR3 loop reads CASSYINAYF. CDR3 sequence (DNA): TGTGCCAGCAGTTATATAAACGCGTATTTT.

This chain uses TRBV3-1 with TRBJ2-1, with 8 bases identical to TRBD2. CDR3 length: 17 residues. Per germline, CDR1 LGHDT and CDR2 YNNKEL (reference sequence). With 4 bases clipped from V and 2 bases from J, the junction kept 10 bases outside the gene matches. The CDR3 DNA reads TGTGCCAGCAGCCCGGAGGGTAGCGGGGCCGCCTACAATGAGCAGTTCTTC. Protein product: CASSPEGSGAAYNEQFF.

The J gene is TRBJ1-4, the V gene TRBV15; D is unresolved. This CDR3 has 14 amino acids. Deletions cut 0 bases from V and 8 bases from J, with 10 bases between. The germline CDR1 and CDR2 sequences are LNHNV and YYDKDF (reference sequence). The CDR3 region is CATSRDGFEEKLFF. For the CDR3, the DNA is TGTGCCACCAGCAGAGACGGGTTTGAGGAAAAACTGTTTTTT.

This clonotype was counted ten times or more. CDR3 loop: CASSRAYGYTF. DNA for the CDR3: TGTGCCAGCAGCCGGGCATATGGCTACACCTTC. This chain joins TRBV7-2 and TRBJ1-2; D unresolved. In germline, CDR1 is SGHTA, CDR2 FQGNSA. This CDR3 has 11 amino acids. V was shortened by 5 bases and J by 5 bases, with 6 bases between the two germline ends.

This chain connects TRBV7-6 to TRBJ2-7; D remains unclear. V dropped 5 bases and J dropped 1 base, with 12 bases sitting between them. The CDR3 contains 14 residues. CDR1 SGHVS and CDR2 FNYEAQ come from the germline V gene. For the CDR3, the DNA is TGTGCCAGCAGCCTCTCCCACGGGTCCTACGAGCAGTACTTC. Its protein product is CASSLSHGSYEQYF.

This clonotype was counted a few times. The chain has TRBV28 and TRBJ2-7; no definite D call. CDR1 is MDHEN and CDR2 is SYDVKM in the germline V gene. The CDR3 has 14 residues. V was trimmed by 5 bases and J by 2 bases, leaving 13 bases between them. DNA of the CDR3: TGTGCCAGCAGTGCCCCCGGGCCTCCCTACGAGCAGTACTTC. This gives the protein CASSAPGPPYEQYF.

V and J are TRBV3-1 and TRBJ1-2; D is ambiguous. The CDR3 is 15 residues long. V was pared by 0 bases and J by 6 bases, with 14 bases between. The germline gives CDR1 LGHDT, CDR2 YNNKEL (reference sequence). The CDR3 DNA is TGTGCCAGCAGCCAAGAGGTGGGGAGGATTAATGGCTACACCTTC. Its protein product is CASSQEVGRINGYTF.

The sample holds a few counts of this clonotype. The chain is built from TRBV6-1 and TRBJ1-2; the D gene is possibly TRBD1 (5 bases). The CDR3 length is 15 residues. The germline gives CDR1 MNHNS, CDR2 SASEGT. Trimming took off 4 bases at V and 8 bases at J, with 20 bases between the two ends. The CDR3 reads CASSALASSTAGYTF. The CDR3 bases are TGTGCCAGCAGTGCGCTCGCCTCTTCGACAGCCGGCTACACCTTC.

V usage is TRBV2 and J usage is TRBJ2-7; TRBD2 is a possible D gene (5 bases). The V and J ends lost 4 bases and 0 bases respectively, with 16 bases between them. This CDR3 is built from 16 residues. From germline, CDR1 is SNHLY and CDR2 FYNNEI. CDR3: CASSARLAEASYEQYF. The CDR3 coding sequence is TGTGCCAGCAGTGCCCGTCTAGCAGAGGCCTCCTACGAGCAGTACTTC. The full variable domain, in which reference TRBV2 and TRBJ2-7 provide the parts outside the CDR3, is EPEVTQTPSHQVTQMGQEVILRCVPISNHLYFYWYRQILGQKVEFLVSFYNNEISEKSEIFDDQFSVERPDGSNFTLKIRSTKLEDSAMYFCASSARLAEASYEQYFGPGTRLTVT.

The gene calls are TRBV20-1 and TRBJ1-3, with a tentative D call TRBD1 (5 bases). Trimming removed 1 base at V and 4 bases at J, with 8 bases between. CDR1 and CDR2 from the germline V gene are DFQATT and SNEGSKA (reference sequence). The CDR3 has 13 amino acids. The CDR3 DNA is TGCAGTGCTAGAGGGGACGTCGGAAACACCATATATTTT. This codes for CSARGDVGNTIYF.

This clonotype was picked up a small number of times. CDR3 sequence reads: CASSSRVGGPSEQYF. The CDR3 DNA reads as TGTGCCAGCAGTTCCCGGGTGGGAGGGCCCTCCGAGCAGTACTTC. The V and J genes are TRBV6-5 and TRBJ2-7; 7 bases align to TRBD2. The CDR3 contains 15 residues. After removal of 4 bases from V and 6 bases from J, the junction contained 12 bases not matched to a gene. Germline V lookup: CDR1 MNHEY, CDR2 SVGAGI.

Details on this clonotype: The junction does not match germline at one end; this may be a read error. The V and J genes are TRBV14 and TRBJ2-1; 8 positions agree with TRBD1. CDR1 SGHDN and CDR2 FVKESK come from the germline V gene. This CDR3 contains 18 residues. Written as DNA, the CDR3 is TGTGCCAGCGGCCAAGAGCAGACAGGGAGGACAGGGTTGAATGAGCAGTTCTTC. It codes for CASGQEQTGRTGLNEQFF.

The V gene is TRBV7-9, the J gene TRBJ2-5; 8 positions agree with TRBD2. The last part of the DNA fits TRBJ2-1 better; the J call may be wrong. The CDR3 is 15 amino acids. Germline V gene sequence: CDR1 SEHNR, CDR2 FQNEAQ (reference sequence). The CDR3 DNA is TGTGCCAGCAGCCTATTAGCGGGGATCCAAGAGACCCAGTTCTTC. Translation gives CASSLLAGIQETQFF.